A single sample is the source of the 25 T cell receptor beta chains below, sequenced in a study of blood T cell repertoires in COVID-19 (dated by TCRdb to the early 2020s). Receptor libraries were prepared by the immunoSEQ multiplex PCR assay. TCRdb holds this immuneACCESS table with in-frame rearrangements only. Some clones are missing; in checked studies, unresolved V genes explain under half, and the rest has no known cause. This sample comprises around 220,000 clones, around 90% of them detected only once. The ten largest clones add up to 1.5% of the sample. The sequencing sample was made of peripheral blood. All receptors derive from a young man with active or convalescent COVID-19.

The rearrangement joins TRBV18 to TRBJ1-2; the D gene is possibly TRBD1 (6 bases). The CDR3 consists of 15 residues. Germline V CDR1 and CDR2: KGHSH, LQKENI. Trimming removed 3 bases at V and 3 bases at J, with 14 bases between. This CDR3 reads CASSPAGQTYYGYTF. The CDR3 region has the DNA TGTGCCAGCTCACCGGCTGGACAGACCTACTATGGCTACACCTTC.

J is TRBJ2-2 and V is TRBV5-4, with a tentative D call TRBD1 (5 bases). The germline V gene encodes CDR1 SGHNT and CDR2 YYREEE (reference sequence). V dropped 2 bases and J dropped 7 bases, with 15 bases sitting between them. The CDR3 is made up of 15 amino acids. The CDR3 region has the DNA TGTGCCAGCAGCTTAGAATCCAGGGATCACGGGGAGCTGTTTTTT. It encodes CASSLESRDHGELFF.

The chain combines TRBV20-1 with TRBJ2-3; 9 bases agree with TRBD2. Germline V gene sequence: CDR1 DFQATT, CDR2 SNEGSKA (reference sequence). J was trimmed by 14 bases and V by 7 bases; bases with no gene match: 10. This CDR3 comprises 11 residues. CDR3 region: CSEAVAGAPYF. The CDR3 nucleotides are TGCAGTGAAGCAGTAGCGGGAGCCCCGTATTTT.

The chain recombines TRBV5-8 with TRBJ1-1, with unresolved D. V lost 4 bases and J 1 base, leaving 8 bases between the germline ends. The CDR3 loop spans 13 amino acids. Germline values: CDR1 SGHTS, CDR2 YDEGEE. The CDR3 region is CASSKTQNTEAFF. In DNA, the CDR3 is TGTGCCAGCAGCAAGACACAGAACACTGAAGCTTTCTTT.

The chain links TRBV7-3 to TRBJ1-1; D is uncertain. The CDR3 runs 17 residues. Trimming cost V 0 bases and J 1 base, with 15 bases left between them. In germline, CDR1 is SGHTA, CDR2 FQGTGA. CDR3 sequence: CASSLTPRGLGNTEAFF. In nucleotides, the CDR3 is TGTGCCAGCAGCTTAACCCCTAGAGGGCTTGGGAACACTGAAGCTTTCTTT.

The chain is built from TRBV18 and TRBJ1-5, with D perhaps matching TRBD1 (5 bases). This CDR3 has 14 residues. Deletions cut 6 bases from V and 7 bases from J, with 16 bases between. From germline, CDR1 is KGHSH and CDR2 LQKENI. CDR3 sequence: CASSTVGAGQPQHF. The CDR3 coding sequence is TGTGCCAGCTCTACAGTAGGGGCAGGGCAGCCCCAGCATTTT.

J is TRBJ1-2 and V is TRBV19; 7 bases are shared with TRBD1. The germline V gene encodes CDR1 LNHDA and CDR2 SQIVND (reference sequence). V lost 4 bases to trimming and J lost 0 bases; unmatched junction nucleotides: 5. This CDR3 is 15 amino acids long. CDR3 region: CASSTWDSTNYGYTF. Here the CDR3 DNA reads TGTGCCAGTAGTACCTGGGACAGCACTAACTATGGCTACACCTTC. The full variable domain, completed using reference TRBV19 and TRBJ1-2, is DGGITQSPKYLFRKEGQNVTLSCEQNLNHDAMYWYRQDPGQGLRLIYYSQIVNDFQKGDIAEGYSVSREKKESFPLTVTSAQKNPTAFYLCASSTWDSTNYGYTFGSGTRLTVV.

This clone was seen a handful of times. CDR3 in amino acids: CASSADPRGAGNTIYF. The CDR3, as DNA: TGTGCCAGCAGCGCGGACCCCAGGGGGGCTGGAAACACCATATATTTT. The V and J genes are TRBV9 and TRBJ1-3, with TRBD1 identical over 7 bases. The CDR3 runs 16 residues. The J segment lost 2 bases and the V segment lost 3 bases, leaving 8 bases of the junction unmatched. CDR1 is SGDLS, CDR2 YYNGEE, per germline.

This chain connects TRBV6-2 or TRBV6-3 to TRBJ2-1, with 7 bases matching TRBD1. The CDR3 has 15 residues. Germline loops: CDR1 MNHEY, CDR2 SVGEGT. The junction had 4 bases not matched to a gene; V was cut back by 5 bases and J by 0 bases. CDR3 amino acids: CASSRQGSSYNEQFF. For the CDR3, the DNA is TGTGCCAGCAGTAGACAGGGTAGCTCCTACAATGAGCAGTTCTTC.

This chain uses TRBV3-1 (or the pseudogene TRBV3-2) with TRBJ2-7; 10 bases align to TRBD2. The J segment lost 6 bases and the V segment lost 4 bases, leaving 9 bases of the junction unmatched. Per germline, CDR1 LGHDT and CDR2 YNNKEL (reference sequence). This CDR3 region has 15 residues. The CDR3 DNA reads as TGTGCCAGCAGCCGAGCCGCTAGCGGGAGCTCCGAGCAGTACTTC. Amino acids: CASSRAASGSSEQYF.

The V call is TRBV5-1, the J call TRBJ1-4; TRBD1 aligns across 8 bases. V trimming: 0 bases; J trimming: 8 bases; junction bases outside the gene matches: 6. The germline V gene has CDR1 SGHRS and CDR2 YFSETQ. The CDR3 consists of 15 residues. The CDR3 here is CASSLGDRPKEKLFF. CDR3 DNA sequence: TGCGCCAGCAGCTTGGGGGACAGGCCCAAGGAAAAACTGTTTTTT.

This chain links TRBV6-5 with TRBJ2-1; weak D call: TRBD1 (6 bases). V lost 6 bases, J lost 5 bases, and 14 bases lay in between. The germline gives CDR1 MNHEY, CDR2 SVGAGI. The CDR3 is made up of 14 amino acids. In DNA, the CDR3 is TGTGCCAGCAGACCCGCTACAGGGAACAATGAGCAGTTCTTC. Its translation: CASRPATGNNEQFF.

This clone has just one count. V and J are TRBV28 and TRBJ1-6; D is possibly TRBD1 (6 bases). The V gene's germline CDR1 is MDHEN and CDR2 SYDVKM. CDR3 size: 15 residues. With 8 bases removed from V and 7 bases from J, the gap between germline ends came to 18 bases. The CDR3 loop is CASQMSDRLNSPLHF. The CDR3 DNA reads as TGTGCCAGCCAGATGTCCGACAGGCTGAATTCACCCCTCCACTTT.

Notes on this clone: Possible read error: a much larger clone is one base away. The chain uses TRBV12-3 or TRBV12-4 and TRBJ1-4; 7 bases are shared with TRBD1. The V segment lost 4 bases and the J segment 5 bases; nucleotides outside the gene matches: 1. The length of the CDR3 is 13 residues. CDR3 nucleotide sequence: TGTGCCAGCAGTTGGGGACAGAATGAAAAACTGTTTTTT. Translating it yields CASSWGQNEKLFF.

V usage is TRBV7-9 and J usage is TRBJ1-5, with a possible D match to TRBD1 (5 bases). V shed 0 bases and J shed 4 bases, with 7 bases lying between them. The germline CDR1 and CDR2 sequences are SEHNR and FQNEAQ (reference sequence). The CDR3 contains 14 residues. The CDR3 sequence is CASSLAAGNQPQHF. The CDR3 region has the DNA TGTGCCAGCAGCTTAGCGGCAGGGAATCAGCCCCAGCATTTT.

For the CDR3, the DNA is TGTGCCAGCGGGTTAGCGCGGGAGCAGTACTTC. Residues: CASGLAREQYF. This chain joins TRBV27 and TRBJ2-7; possibly TRBD2 for D (5 bases). This CDR3 region has 11 residues. V lost 8 bases to trimming and J lost 7 bases, with 12 bases between them. In germline, CDR1 is MNHEY, CDR2 SMNVEV (reference sequence).

The V gene is TRBV27, the J gene TRBJ2-4; D may be TRBD1 (5 bases). The CDR3 covers 15 residues. The germline V and J ends were trimmed by 0 bases and 3 bases, with 9 bases remaining between them. Germline V CDR1 and CDR2: MNHEY, SMNVEV (reference sequence). This CDR3 is CASSLSTVGKNIQYF. The CDR3 region has the DNA TGTGCCAGCAGTTTATCGACAGTTGGCAAAAACATTCAGTACTTC.

This chain connects TRBV20-1 to TRBJ1-1; D is ambiguous. V was cut by 3 bases and J by 4 bases, with 12 bases left in between. The CDR3 length is 13 residues. Germline V lookup: CDR1 DFQATT, CDR2 SNEGSKA (reference sequence). The CDR3 is CSASLEDVTEAFF. The CDR3 DNA sequence: TGCAGTGCTAGTTTGGAGGACGTCACTGAAGCTTTCTTT.

This clone came up once. This chain uses TRBV30 with TRBJ1-3, with D unresolved. The length of the CDR3 is 18 residues. V lost 3 bases and J 1 base, leaving 22 bases between the germline ends. Looked up from germline, CDR1 is GTSNPN and CDR2 is SVGIG (reference sequence). The DNA of the CDR3 is TGTGCCTGGAGGACGACGGCGGAACACTTAGCGTCTGGAAACACCATATATTTT. Encoded protein: CAWRTTAEHLASGNTIYF.

This chain uses TRBV5-5 with TRBJ2-2; TRBD1 might be the D (6 bases). CDR1 SGHKS and CDR2 YYEKEE come from the germline V gene (reference sequence). The ends were cut back, 4 bases at V and 0 bases at J, with 10 bases in the middle. This CDR3 spans 15 amino acids. DNA of the CDR3: TGTGCCAGCAGCCCAGGGGCACCGAACACCGGGGAGCTGTTTTTT. Its translation is CASSPGAPNTGELFF.

V is TRBV27 and J is TRBJ1-1, with D hard to call. The V gene's germline CDR1 is MNHEY and CDR2 SMNVEV (reference sequence). The CDR3 consists of 11 residues. Trimming left V 7 bases short and J 6 bases short, with 9 bases between. The chain's CDR3 is CASITGSEAFF. The CDR3 DNA sequence: TGTGCCAGCATAACGGGGTCTGAAGCTTTCTTT.

CDR3 amino acids: CASTPGGPYEQYF. The CDR3 region has the DNA TGTGCCAGCACCCCAGGGGGTCCCTACGAGCAGTACTTC. The V and J genes are TRBV2 and TRBJ2-7, with TRBD1 matching over 7 bases. Germline CDR1 is SNHLY and CDR2 is FYNNEI. CDR3 length: 13 residues. J was trimmed by 2 bases and V by 7 bases; bases with no gene match: 5.

This clone was found once. The V and J genes are TRBV10-3 and TRBJ1-5, with 7 bases matching TRBD1. V trimming: 8 bases; J trimming: 4 bases; junction bases outside the gene matches: 2. The CDR3 contains 12 residues. Germline V lookup: CDR1 ENHRY, CDR2 SYGVKD. CDR3 nucleotides: TGTGCCATCCAGGGGGTGAATCAGCCCCAGCATTTT. Translation gives CAIQGVNQPQHF.

The gene calls are TRBV10-3 and TRBJ2-2, with 9 nucleotides matching TRBD2. The CDR3 has 16 residues. CDR1 is ENHRY and CDR2 is SYGVKD in the germline V gene. V shed 10 bases and J 1 base; nucleotides not matched to a gene: 10. CDR3 nucleotide sequence: TGTGCCACCCAGGGAGGACTAGCGTTGAACACCGGGGAGCTGTTTTTT. Translated, it gives CATQGGLALNTGELFF.

The V call is TRBV10-3, the J call TRBJ1-5; maybe TRBD1 (6 bases). The CDR3 contains 15 residues. Germline V lookup: CDR1 ENHRY, CDR2 SYGVKD. V was cut by 8 bases and J by 1 base, with 15 bases left in between. For the CDR3, the DNA is TGTGCCATCTCACAGGGATTGGAAAGCAATCAGCCCCAGCATTTT. Translated, it gives CAISQGLESNQPQHF.